In this sample, the clone carrying this TCR beta chain turned up many times. Its target is not known. There are 13 residues in the CDR3. CDR1 and CDR2 (germline): SGHDT, YYEEEE. The V end was cut by 3 bases, the J end by 1 base, with 8 bases between. The data belong to a study of blood T cells in healthy people across ages. Study-wide points: A roughly linear fall in TCR beta diversity per million T cells was seen with increasing age. The study found TCR beta diversity correlated strongly with naive T cell percentage.

PCR was performed a second time for roughly 7 to 12 cycles using a sample-barcoded 5' primer and a J-beta primer mix. Each cDNA was tagged by a template-switch adaptor containing 12 random nucleotides. Each CDR3 protein gets one entry after TCRdb re-called the 5' RACE reads with MiXCR. Of some 640,000 distinct CDR3 sequences in the sample, under 30% were seen once. Each donor had ten milliliters of peripheral blood drawn. This clonotype originated in an elderly woman in good health. The sample taken for sequencing was blood. The chain recombines TRBV5-6 with TRBJ2-7; D ambiguous. CDR3 amino acids: CASSSTPSYEQYF. The CDR3, as DNA: TGTGCCAGCAGCTCGACACCTTCCTACGAGCAGTACTTC.